This T cell receptor beta chain was recovered during a study of CD8 T cells in Susac syndrome. This clonotype came up once. Reverse transcription used 0.5 to 1 ug RNA and random hexamers. Amplification of TCR beta CDR3 used immunoSEQ multiplex PCR across 54 Vbeta and 13 Jbeta. TCRdb independently ran MiXCR on the immunoSEQ multiplex PCR reads; one entry per CDR3 protein. This sample has about 300,000 distinct CDR3 sequences, with 70% to 90% found just once. The length of the CDR3 is 14 residues. Trimming removed 7 bases from V and 5 bases from J, with 16 bases in between. In germline, CDR1 is MNHEY, CDR2 SMNVEV (reference sequence). In contrast to the negatively isolated CD8+ and CD4+ T cells, TEMRA cells were FACS-enriched.

V and J are TRBV27 and TRBJ2-3; maybe TRBD2 (6 bases). Sample: CD8+ T cells from PBMCs. This clonotype was obtained from a human donor with multiple sclerosis. The CDR3: CASKRAGSGDTQYF. For the CDR3, the DNA is TGTGCCAGCAAACGGGCGGGATCGGGAGATACGCAGTATTTT.